These 17 T cell receptor beta chains originate from one sample sequenced in a study of cytomegalovirus exposure and HLA in healthy donors. The PCR had 60 Vbeta and 13 Jbeta primers. Libraries were prepared by immunoSEQ multiplex PCR; TCRdb keeps only in-frame clonotypes and omits some of them. The repertoire includes roughly 120,000 clones, approximately 78% of them detected once, and approximately 1.1% sits in the top ten. What was sequenced was PBMCs. These receptors all come from a woman aged 30 to 39 in good health and CMV-seronegative.

The J gene is TRBJ1-1, the V gene TRBV11-2, with D perhaps TRBD1 (6 bases). Trimming pared 1 base from V and 3 bases from J, leaving 21 bases between. CDR1 SGHAT and CDR2 FQNNGV come from the germline V gene. The CDR3 covers 18 residues. The CDR3 is CASSLGGQGVGGYTEAFF. CDR3 in DNA: TGTGCCAGCAGCTTAGGAGGACAAGGGGTAGGGGGTTACACTGAAGCTTTCTTT.

The chain is built from TRBV18 and TRBJ1-1; tentatively, D is TRBD1 (5 bases). The CDR3 extends over 14 amino acids. V gave up 6 bases and J gave up 1 base, with 12 bases separating them. Germline-derived CDR1 and CDR2 are KGHSH and LQKENI. CDR3 nucleotides: TGTGCCAGCTCTTTGACCGGGGGGAACACTGAAGCTTTCTTT. It encodes CASSLTGGNTEAFF.

V and J are TRBV19 and TRBJ1-1; D ambiguous. This CDR3 is built from 14 residues. The germline gives CDR1 LNHDA, CDR2 SQIVND (reference sequence). V lost 3 bases, J lost 1 base, and 9 bases lay in between. The CDR3 spells CASSIQRQNTEAFF. The CDR3 DNA sequence: TGTGCCAGTAGTATTCAAAGACAGAACACTGAAGCTTTCTTT.

The rearrangement uses TRBV7-3 and TRBJ1-6, with 9 positions matching TRBD1. V was clipped by 5 bases and J by 7 bases; unmatched bases: 3. Germline CDR1 is SGHTA and CDR2 is FQGTGA. This CDR3 is built from 14 residues. CDR3 bases: TGTGCCAGCAGCACAGGACAGGGGAATTCACCCCTCCACTTT. Amino acid sequence: CASSTGQGNSPLHF.

Only one count was recorded for this clone. The chain has TRBV11-2 and TRBJ1-2; unclear D gene. Trimming pared 0 bases from V and 4 bases from J, leaving 12 bases between. Germline loops: CDR1 SGHAT, CDR2 FQNNGV. This CDR3 has 15 residues. CDR3: CASSLDRAGVYGYTF. The CDR3 DNA reads as TGTGCCAGCAGCTTAGATCGGGCGGGAGTCTATGGCTACACCTTC.

The chain is built from TRBV10-3 and TRBJ2-2, with D possibly matching TRBD1 (6 bases). Trimming stripped 1 base from V and 6 bases from J, with 12 bases between. The CDR3 extends over 15 amino acids. Germline CDR1 is ENHRY and CDR2 is SYGVKD. CDR3 DNA sequence: TGTGCCATCAGTGAGTTATGGCAGGGGTCCGGGGAGCTGTTTTTT. This encodes CAISELWQGSGELFF.

The chain links TRBV7-3 to TRBJ2-3; 9 bases align to TRBD2. Germline lookup yields CDR1 SGHTA and CDR2 FQGTGA. V lost 6 bases and J lost 4; bases outside the gene matches: 8. The CDR3 is made up of 15 amino acids. The CDR3 DNA follows: TGTGCCAGCAGTTCTAGCGGGAAATCGGCAGATACGCAGTATTTT. As protein: CASSSSGKSADTQYF.

This clone appeared a single time. J is TRBJ1-6 and V is TRBV28; 9 positions agree with TRBD1. Germline V CDR1 and CDR2: MDHEN, SYDVKM. Trimming at V came to 4 bases and at J to 6 bases, leaving 4 bases not matched to a gene. The CDR3 has 15 amino acids. The CDR3 DNA sequence: TGTGCCAGCAGTTCACCGGGACAGGGTAATTCACCCCTCCACTTT. This encodes CASSSPGQGNSPLHF. The whole variable domain, filled in from reference TRBV28 and TRBJ1-6, reads DVKVTQSSRYLVKRTGEKVFLECVQDMDHENMFWYRQDPGLGLRLIYFSYDVKMKEKGDIPEGYSVSREKKERFSLILESASTNQTSMYLCASSSPGQGNSPLHFGNGTRLTVT.

Here the CDR3 reads CASSQDLRLAGATGELFF. The CDR3 DNA is TGCGCCAGCAGCCAAGATTTGAGACTAGCGGGAGCAACCGGGGAGCTGTTTTTT. The chain joins TRBV4-3 to TRBJ2-2, with 12 bases identical to TRBD2. Germline lookup yields CDR1 LGHNA and CDR2 YSLEER. The V segment lost 0 bases and the J segment 5 bases; nucleotides outside the gene matches: 7. The CDR3 extends over 18 amino acids.

The rearrangement uses TRBV14 and TRBJ1-1, with 7 bases identical to TRBD1. The germline V gene has CDR1 SGHDN and CDR2 FVKESK. The CDR3 is made up of 17 amino acids. With V trimmed by 1 base and J by 0 bases, 8 bases remained unmatched. The CDR3 here is CASSQAPYRGLNTEAFF. DNA of the CDR3: TGTGCCAGCAGCCAAGCACCTTACAGGGGTTTGAACACTGAAGCTTTCTTT.

This clone was detected only a few times. This chain connects TRBV6-1 to TRBJ2-7; D unresolved. The germline CDR1 and CDR2 sequences are MNHNS and SASEGT. Trimming left V 0 bases short and J 2 bases short, with 11 bases between. This CDR3 comprises 15 residues. CDR3: CASSEATAATYEQYF. DNA for the CDR3: TGTGCCAGCAGTGAAGCAACGGCGGCTACCTACGAGCAGTACTTC.

The rearrangement links TRBV5-8 to TRBJ1-1, with D maybe TRBD1 (5 bases). Germline V gene sequence: CDR1 SGHTS, CDR2 YDEGEE. This CDR3 comprises 13 residues. The V end was cut by 3 bases, the J end by 1 base, with 7 bases between. The CDR3 protein is CASSWQGNTEAFF. CDR3 bases: TGTGCCAGCAGCTGGCAGGGGAACACTGAAGCTTTCTTT.

V usage is TRBV4-3 and J usage is TRBJ2-7; TRBD1 matches at 10 bases. The CDR3 extends over 15 amino acids. With V trimmed by 1 base and J by 7 bases, 7 bases remained unmatched. In germline, CDR1 is LGHNA, CDR2 YSLEER. DNA of the CDR3: TGCGCCAGCAGCCAAGTCGGACAGGGGGAAGAAGAGCAGTACTTC. Protein: CASSQVGQGEEEQYF.

This rearrangement joins TRBV18 to TRBJ1-2; a possible D gene is TRBD1 (5 bases). The V gene lost 2 bases and the J gene lost 5 bases, with 12 bases spanning the gap. This CDR3 contains 14 residues. Germline V gene sequence: CDR1 KGHSH, CDR2 LQKENI. For the CDR3, the DNA is TGTGCCAGCTCACCAAATTCCGGGGGTTATGGCTACACCTTC. This translates into CASSPNSGGYGYTF.

A few counts support this clone. This chain uses TRBV4-2 with TRBJ1-1; D ambiguous. CDR1 and CDR2 from the germline V gene are LGHNA and YNFKEQ. This CDR3 has 15 amino acids. Trimming took 0 bases from V and 4 from J, leaving 12 bases between them. The CDR3 reads CASSQDWVGFTEAFF. CDR3 nucleotides: TGTGCCAGCAGCCAAGATTGGGTCGGGTTCACTGAAGCTTTCTTT.

The CDR3 coding sequence is TGCGCCAGCAGCGGGGACAGGGTAGACTCACCCCTCCACTTT. It encodes CASSGDRVDSPLHF. The chain recombines TRBV5-1 with TRBJ1-6; 9 nucleotides align to TRBD1. There are 14 residues in the CDR3. Germline CDR1 reads SGHRS; CDR2 reads YFSETQ. The J segment lost 10 bases and the V segment lost 4 bases, leaving 6 bases of the junction unmatched.

The chain couples TRBV5-1 to TRBJ2-1; unclear D gene. CDR3 size: 13 residues. The germline V gene has CDR1 SGHRS and CDR2 YFSETQ. Trimming removed 1 base at V and 5 bases at J, with 7 bases between. CDR3 amino acids: CASSLNTNNEQFF. CDR3 DNA sequence: TGCGCCAGCAGCTTGAACACAAACAATGAGCAGTTCTTC.